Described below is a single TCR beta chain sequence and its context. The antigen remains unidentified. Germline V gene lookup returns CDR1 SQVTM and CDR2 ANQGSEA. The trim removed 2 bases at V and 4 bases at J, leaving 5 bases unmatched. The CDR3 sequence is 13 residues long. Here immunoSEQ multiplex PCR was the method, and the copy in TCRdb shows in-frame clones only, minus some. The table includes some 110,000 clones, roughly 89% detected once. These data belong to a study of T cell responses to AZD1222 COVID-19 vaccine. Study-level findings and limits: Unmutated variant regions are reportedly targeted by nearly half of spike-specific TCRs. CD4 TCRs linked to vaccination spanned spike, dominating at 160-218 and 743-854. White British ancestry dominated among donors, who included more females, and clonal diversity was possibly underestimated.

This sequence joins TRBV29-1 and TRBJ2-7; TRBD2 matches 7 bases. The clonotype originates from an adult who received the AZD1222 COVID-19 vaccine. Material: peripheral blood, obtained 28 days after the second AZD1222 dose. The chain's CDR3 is CSVEWASGYEQYF. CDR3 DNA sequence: TGCAGCGTTGAATGGGCTAGCGGATACGAGCAGTACTTC.